A single sample gave rise to the 26 T cell receptor beta chains below, sequenced in a study of T cell responses to AZD1222 COVID-19 vaccine. Sequencing used immunoSEQ multiplex PCR; TCRdb keeps in-frame clones, though not all of them. The table lists fewer than 150,000 clones, under 90% of them singletons. The sample was peripheral blood, taken on day 0 of AZD1222 vaccination. Receptors were obtained from an adult in good health.

The CDR3 region has the DNA TGTGCCACGCGCCTGCTAGGATCCGGGGAGCTGTTTTTT. Translating it yields CATRLLGSGELFF. This rearrangement joins TRBV19 to TRBJ2-2; D is unclear. Germline V gene data show CDR1 as LNHDA and CDR2 as SQIVND (reference sequence). The CDR3 is made up of 13 amino acids. Trimming cost V 10 bases and J 6 bases, with 15 bases left between them.

The chain combines TRBV5-1 with TRBJ2-1, with TRBD1 matching over 12 bases. Germline V gene lookup returns CDR1 SGHRS and CDR2 YFSETQ. V shed 3 bases, J shed 3 bases, and the junction held 4 bases outside the gene matches. There are 16 residues in the CDR3. CDR3 protein: CASSWGTGGNYNEQFF. CDR3 DNA sequence: TGCGCCAGCAGCTGGGGGACAGGGGGCAACTACAATGAGCAGTTCTTC.

This clone was picked up a small number of times. V usage is TRBV21-1 and J usage is TRBJ2-7; the table's D call TRBD2 went unverified against the DNA. TRBV21-1 constitutes a pseudogene. The CDR3 length is 14 residues. As DNA, the CDR3 is TGTGCCAGCAGCTCGAAGGAGGTCCCCTACGAGCAGTACTTC. Amino acids: CASSSKEVPYEQYF.

J is TRBJ2-7 and V is TRBV3-1 (or the pseudogene TRBV3-2), with D possibly being TRBD2 (6 bases). CDR3 size: 14 residues. Trimming left V 0 bases short and J 1 base short, with 7 bases between. Germline V gene data show CDR1 as LGHDT and CDR2 as YNNKEL (reference sequence). CDR3 in amino acids: CASSQEGGSYEQYF. CDR3 in DNA: TGTGCCAGCAGCCAAGAGGGAGGTTCCTACGAGCAGTACTTC.

V usage is TRBV6-5 and J usage is TRBJ1-5, with 11 nucleotides matching TRBD1. CDR1 MNHEY and CDR2 SVGAGI come from the germline V gene. J was trimmed by 5 bases and V by 5 bases; bases with no gene match: 5. The CDR3 is made up of 15 amino acids. The CDR3 region has the DNA TGTGCCAGCAGTCCGGACAGGGGGCGCGATCAGCCCCAGCATTTT. Translating it yields CASSPDRGRDQPQHF.

V is TRBV6-5 and J is TRBJ1-2; D remains ambiguous. CDR3 length: 14 residues. V was cut by 8 bases and J by 4 bases, with 17 bases left in between. The germline V gene encodes CDR1 MNHEY and CDR2 SVGAGI. The CDR3 spells CASGSQQRTYGYTF. CDR3 bases: TGTGCCAGCGGGAGCCAACAGAGAACCTATGGCTACACCTTC.

This clone has only a few counts. CDR3 in DNA: TGTGCCAGCAGATGGACAGGGGAAGAGACCCAGTACTTC. Translation: CASRWTGEETQYF. V and J are TRBV7-9 and TRBJ2-5; 9 bases align to TRBD1. Germline assignment: CDR1 SEHNR and CDR2 FQNEAQ (reference sequence). This CDR3 spans 13 amino acids. Trimming took 6 bases from V and 3 from J; bases not matched to a gene: 2.

The chain uses TRBV7-9 and TRBJ2-7, with 8 nucleotides matching TRBD2. The germline CDR1 and CDR2 sequences are SEHNR and FQNEAQ (reference sequence). The V and J ends lost 5 bases and 3 bases, in that order; junction bases with no gene match: 12. CDR3 length equals 16 residues. Here the CDR3 DNA reads TGTGCCAGCAGCAAACTGGGGCGGGAGGACGTCTACGAGCAGTACTTC. It codes for CASSKLGREDVYEQYF.

This clone was recorded a few times. The chain combines TRBV7-9 with TRBJ2-7; 7 bases map to TRBD2. The junction had 8 bases not matched to a gene; V was cut back by 5 bases and J by 4 bases. This CDR3 is built from 14 residues. CDR1 and CDR2 (germline): SEHNR, FQNEAQ (reference sequence). CDR3: CASSARGGEYEQYF. CDR3 DNA sequence: TGTGCCAGCAGCGCTAGGGGAGGGGAATACGAGCAGTACTTC.

V and J are TRBV11-1 and TRBJ2-1, with D possibly being TRBD1 or TRBD2 (6 bases each). Germline V gene data show CDR1 as SGHAT and CDR2 as FQDESV (reference sequence). The CDR3 consists of 15 residues. Trimming stripped 8 bases from V and 4 bases from J, with 18 bases between. This CDR3 is CASSLEGGLYNEQFF. CDR3 bases: TGTGCCAGCTCCTTAGAGGGGGGCCTTTACAATGAGCAGTTCTTC.

The count of this clone is one. The rearrangement links TRBV5-6 to TRBJ1-2; 10 nucleotides agree with TRBD1. V dropped 3 bases and J dropped 4; count of bases not matched to a gene: 12. In germline, CDR1 is SGHDT, CDR2 YYEEEE. CDR3 size: 17 residues. This CDR3 reads CASSSDRGGFLPYGYTF. DNA for the CDR3: TGTGCCAGCAGCTCGGACAGGGGGGGCTTCCTGCCCTATGGCTACACCTTC.

This chain uses TRBV2 with TRBJ1-6; TRBD1 matches at 9 bases. V lost 6 bases and J lost 9; bases outside the gene matches: 6. This CDR3 region has 14 residues. Per germline, CDR1 SNHLY and CDR2 FYNNEI. The CDR3 is CASRRTGDTSPLHF. CDR3 DNA: TGTGCCAGCAGGAGGACAGGGGATACTTCACCCCTCCACTTT.

A word on this clone: The junction departs from germline at one end; a sequencing error may be responsible. This chain connects TRBV5-5 to TRBJ2-1, with D unclear. This CDR3 has 12 amino acids. Germline CDR1 is SGHKS and CDR2 is YYEKEE (reference sequence). Here the CDR3 DNA reads TGTGCCAGCAGCTTGGCCGCTCTGGAGTTGGTCTTC. Residues: CASSLAALELVF.

The genes are TRBV6-5 and TRBJ1-1; a possible D gene is TRBD1 (6 bases). V shed 6 bases and J shed 0 bases, with 14 bases lying between them. The CDR3 is 15 residues long. CDR1 is MNHEY and CDR2 is SVGAGI in the germline V gene. CDR3 sequence (DNA): TGTGCCAGCAGAATTCAGACAGGCCTGAACACTGAAGCTTTCTTT. Amino acid sequence: CASRIQTGLNTEAFF.

V and J are TRBV28 and TRBJ1-1, with D tentatively TRBD1 (5 bases). The germline CDR1 and CDR2 sequences are MDHEN and SYDVKM. V gave up 8 bases and J gave up 8 bases, with 24 bases separating them. The CDR3 is 15 residues long. The DNA for the CDR3 is TGTGCCAGCGGCCCGTATCGAGGGACGCATACCGAAGCTTTCTTT. This codes for CASGPYRGTHTEAFF.

V usage is TRBV4-2 and J usage is TRBJ2-7; maybe TRBD2 (6 bases). In germline, CDR1 is LGHNA, CDR2 YNFKEQ. Trimming cost V 5 bases and J 0 bases, with 8 bases left between them. This CDR3 region has 13 residues. The CDR3 DNA follows: TGTGCCAGCAGCTCCGGGGGCTCCTACGAGCAGTACTTC. This sequence encodes CASSSGGSYEQYF.

This chain links TRBV30 with TRBJ1-2; D unresolved. The ends were cut back, 2 bases at V and 4 bases at J, with 11 bases in the middle. CDR1 and CDR2 from the germline V gene are GTSNPN and SVGIG (reference sequence). The length of the CDR3 is 13 residues. The CDR3 DNA follows: TGTGCCTGGAGTCGGCAGGACGTCTATGGCTACACCTTC. Its protein product is CAWSRQDVYGYTF.

The chain has TRBV5-1 and TRBJ2-7; the D call may be TRBD1 or TRBD2 (5 bases each). Trimming removed 7 bases at V and 2 bases at J, with 10 bases between. Germline CDR1 reads SGHRS; CDR2 reads YFSETQ. The CDR3 consists of 12 residues. In DNA, the CDR3 is TGCGCCAGCGGGGGTGCCACCTACGAGCAGTACTTC. It codes for CASGGATYEQYF.

This clone was seen a handful of times. The chain recombines TRBV19 with TRBJ1-4; D unresolved. Trimming stripped 5 bases from V and 8 bases from J, with 12 bases between. The CDR3 has 13 residues. In germline, CDR1 is LNHDA, CDR2 SQIVND (reference sequence). In nucleotides, the CDR3 is TGTGCCAGTAGTCCCAATTCGGCCGAAAAACTGTTTTTT. Its protein product is CASSPNSAEKLFF.

This clone was counted between two and nine times. The chain links TRBV7-9 to TRBJ1-6, with D perhaps TRBD1 (6 bases). Germline V gene lookup returns CDR1 SEHNR and CDR2 FQNEAQ (reference sequence). The CDR3 runs 14 residues. Trimming pared 2 bases from V and 9 bases from J, leaving 11 bases between. The CDR3 sequence is CASSLIQGGSPLHF. CDR3 bases: TGTGCCAGCAGCTTAATACAGGGAGGTTCACCCCTCCACTTT.

This chain uses TRBV10-3 with TRBJ2-7, with D uncertain. Per germline, CDR1 ENHRY and CDR2 SYGVKD. The V end was cut by 4 bases, the J end by 3 bases, with 10 bases between. This CDR3 contains 13 residues. CDR3 in amino acids: CAISGTEVYEQYF. For the CDR3, the DNA is TGTGCCATCAGTGGTACAGAGGTCTACGAGCAGTACTTC.

This chain joins TRBV3-1 (or the pseudogene TRBV3-2) and TRBJ1-2, with 7 nucleotides matching TRBD1. V lost 4 bases, J lost 8 bases, and 16 bases stayed unmatched. There are 16 residues in the CDR3. The germline CDR1 and CDR2 sequences are LGHDT and YNNKEL (reference sequence). CDR3 coding DNA: TGTGCCAGCAGCCGAAAGGGAGGGGGCGCGGAGTCAGGCTACACCTTC. It encodes CASSRKGGGAESGYTF.

This sequence joins TRBV5-5 and TRBJ2-4; no reliable D call. V was clipped by 0 bases and J by 0 bases, with 13 bases between them. This CDR3 is built from 17 residues. Germline-derived CDR1 and CDR2 are SGHKS and YYEKEE (reference sequence). The CDR3 protein is CASSLASLSLAKNIQYF. The DNA of the CDR3 is TGTGCCAGCAGCTTGGCGTCCCTTTCCTTAGCCAAAAACATTCAGTACTTC.

This clone was seen a single time. The chain recombines TRBV25-1 with TRBJ1-3, with TRBD1 matching over 7 bases. The J segment lost 4 bases and the V segment lost 5 bases, leaving 8 bases of the junction unmatched. The V gene's germline CDR1 is MGHDK and CDR2 SYGVNS. The length of the CDR3 is 15 residues. CDR3 sequence (DNA): TGTGCCAGCAGTCCAAGGACAGGTTCGGGAAACACCATATATTTT. Translating it yields CASSPRTGSGNTIYF.

The chain uses TRBV7-2 and TRBJ2-2; D gene uncertain. CDR3 length: 16 residues. Trimming took 1 base from V and 2 from J, leaving 11 bases between them. The germline gives CDR1 SGHTA, CDR2 FQGNSA. DNA for the CDR3: TGTGCCAGCAGCTTAGGTGAAACCCCAAACACCGGGGAGCTGTTTTTT. It translates to CASSLGETPNTGELFF.

V is TRBV5-1 and J is TRBJ1-2; TRBD1 might be the D (6 bases). V was pared by 3 bases and J by 3 bases, with 12 bases between. The CDR3 spans 14 residues. The germline V gene has CDR1 SGHRS and CDR2 YFSETQ. CDR3 loop: CASSSGERDYGYTF. DNA of the CDR3: TGCGCCAGCAGCTCAGGGGAAAGAGACTATGGCTACACCTTC.